This T cell receptor (beta chain) was found in a study of cytomegalovirus exposure and HLA in healthy donors. Trimming at V came to 5 bases and at J to 2 bases, leaving 7 bases not matched to a gene. The CDR3 length is 17 residues. CDR1 and CDR2 from the germline V gene are SGHNT and YYREEE (reference sequence). The PCR ran on 60 Vbeta and 13 Jbeta primers. The protocol was immunoSEQ multiplex PCR, while the TCRdb copy is restricted to in-frame clones and leaves out a portion. The repertoire has 90,000 to 150,000 clones, roughly four fifths of them found once; the top ten carry 1.5% to 2%. The sequencing sample was made of PBMCs. This clonotype originated in a man aged 35-49 years in good health and CMV-seronegative. The V call is TRBV5-4, the J call TRBJ2-1; 13 nucleotides agree with TRBD2. Written as DNA, the CDR3 is TGTGCCAGCAGGGCAGGACTAGCGGGAGTGACCTACAATGAGCAGTTCTTC. Its protein is CASRAGLAGVTYNEQFF.